This T cell receptor beta chain was recorded in a study of T cells in Graves' hyperthyroidism and ophthalmopathy. In its sample, this clonotype was seen many times. CDR3 length: 13 residues. Germline assignment: CDR1 SNHLY and CDR2 FYNNEI. The J segment lost 3 bases and the V segment lost 7 bases, leaving 5 bases of the junction unmatched. TCR beta CDR3 region amplification was performed from RNA transcripts. HTBI primers were used for first-round RT-PCR of the TCR CDR3. TCRdb used MiXCR to reprocess the multiplex PCR reads, holding one entry per CDR3 protein. The sample lists 250,000 to 300,000 distinct CDR3 sequences, 13% to 15% seen once, with 30% in the top ten.

The gene calls are TRBV2 and TRBJ1-1; 7 bases map to TRBD1. The sequenced material came from blood. The clonotype was recovered from a woman between 45 and 65 years old with Graves' hyperthyroidism that later progressed to Graves' ophthalmopathy. The CDR3 is CASTGGSYTEAFF. Here the CDR3 DNA reads TGTGCCAGCACAGGGGGGTCTTACACTGAAGCTTTCTTT. Complete variable domain (other parts from reference TRBV2 and TRBJ1-1): EPEVTQTPSHQVTQMGQEVILRCVPISNHLYFYWYRQILGQKVEFLVSFYNNEISEKSEIFDDQFSVERPDGSNFTLKIRSTKLEDSAMYFCASTGGSYTEAFFGQGTRLTVV.